This T cell receptor beta chain was recorded in a study of blood T cell repertoires in COVID-19. CDR3 length: 13 residues. From germline, CDR1 is SGHRS and CDR2 YFSETQ. The junction had 3 bases not matched to a gene; V was cut back by 4 bases and J by 6 bases. The table came from immunoSEQ multiplex PCR; TCRdb's copy has only in-frame clones and leaves some out. The data show 35,000 to 40,000 clones, with roughly nine tenths seen just once and around 10% held by the top ten. The chain links TRBV5-1 to TRBJ2-1, with 8 bases that match TRBD2. Sequenced material: peripheral blood. The receptor's source is a man aged 65-85 years with acute or convalescent COVID-19. The CDR3 region is CASSVTSGNEQFF. The CDR3 DNA reads TGCGCCAGCAGCGTTACTAGCGGCAATGAGCAGTTCTTC.